This TCR beta chain was identified in a study of T cells after yellow fever vaccination. Study results and limitations: The booster saw the reappearance of most primary-vaccination clones (around 96% CD4, roughly 90% CD8). It was a weaker secondary response, yet one that peaked faster, at day 5 versus 15.

This clonotype has ten or more counts. The target antigen is unknown. UMIs and a universal primer site were added when TCR cDNA was made by 5'RACE template switching. One entry per CDR3 protein, called by TCRdb with MiXCR from the 5' RACE reads. This sample carries fewer than 350,000 distinct CDR3 sequences, more than 3% of them seen once, and the ten largest clones take around 22%. Trimming pared 4 bases from V and 0 bases from J, leaving 15 bases between. Germline values: CDR1 SGHRS, CDR2 YFSETQ. The CDR3 contains 16 residues. The chain combines TRBV5-1 with TRBJ2-3, with D perhaps matching TRBD1 (6 bases). The sample was PBMCs, taken on the day of the yellow fever booster vaccination. This receptor was obtained from a man between 18 and 35 years old who received the YFV17D yellow fever vaccine. CDR3 protein: CASSLPQGSSTDTQYF. CDR3 nucleotides: TGCGCCAGCAGCCTACCACAGGGATCTAGCACAGATACGCAGTATTTT.